This T cell receptor beta chain was retrieved from a study of CD8 T cells in ankylosing spondylitis. General study results and limits: Under 10 highly homologous variants formed a TCR beta motif that appeared characteristic of ankylosing spondylitis blood. As reported, disease-linked clones showed significant enrichment in matched ankylosing spondylitis synovial fluid.

Quantitative 5'-RACE with molecular barcodes generated TCR beta libraries. TCRdb passed the 5' RACE reads through MiXCR, listing each CDR3 protein once. The table includes about 420,000 distinct CDR3 sequences, about a fifth detected once. Worth noting for this clonotype: Its antigen is undetermined.

The sample consisted of blood, either unsorted or a sorted T cell fraction (not recorded which). The source is a male donor with ankylosing spondylitis.

In DNA, the CDR3 is TGCAGTGCTTGGGGGTTACGGGAGCAGTTCTTC. Translating it yields CSAWGLREQFF. The rearrangement uses TRBV20-1 and TRBJ2-1; D may match TRBD1 or TRBD2 (5 bases each). CDR3 size: 11 residues. The germline V gene encodes CDR1 DFQATT and CDR2 SNEGSKA (reference sequence). V lost 5 bases and J lost 10, with 12 bases in between.